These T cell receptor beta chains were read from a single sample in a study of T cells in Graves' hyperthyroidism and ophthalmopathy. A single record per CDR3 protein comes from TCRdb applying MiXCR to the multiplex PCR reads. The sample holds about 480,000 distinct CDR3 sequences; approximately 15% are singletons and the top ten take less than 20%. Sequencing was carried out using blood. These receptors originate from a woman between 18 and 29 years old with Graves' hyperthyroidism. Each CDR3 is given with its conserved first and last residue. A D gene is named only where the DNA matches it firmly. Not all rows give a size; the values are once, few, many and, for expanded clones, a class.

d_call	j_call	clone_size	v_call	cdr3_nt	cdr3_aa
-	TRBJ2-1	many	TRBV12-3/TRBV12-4	TGTGCCAGCAGTTTAGGGGTCAGGAGCTCCTACAATGAGCAGTTCTTC	CASSLGVRSSYNEQFF
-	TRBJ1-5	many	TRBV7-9	TGTGCCAGCAGCTTAGCGCAAGGGGCGCAAGGCAATCAGCCCCAGCATTTT	CASSLAQGAQGNQPQHF
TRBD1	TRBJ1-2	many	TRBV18	TGTGCCAGCTCAGTCAGACAGGGTGACTATGGCTACACCTTC	CASSVRQGDYGYTF
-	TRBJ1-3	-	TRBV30	TGTGCCTGGAGTGGGGCTGTTTACACCATATATTTT	CAWSGAVYTIYF
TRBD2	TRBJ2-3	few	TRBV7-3	TGTGCCAGCAGCCTACAGACTAGCTCAGGCACAGATACGCAGTATTTT	CASSLQTSSGTDTQYF
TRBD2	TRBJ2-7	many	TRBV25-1	TGTGCCAGCAGTCCCCGGGGTAGCGGGAGCTCCTACGAGCAGTACTTC	CASSPRGSGSSYEQYF
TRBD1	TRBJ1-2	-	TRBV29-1	TGCAGCGTAGACGGACAGGGGGACTATGGCTACACCTTC	CSVDGQGDYGYTF
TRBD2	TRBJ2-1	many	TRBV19	TGTGCCAGTATCTTTAACATAAGCGGGAATTGGTCCCCCTACGGGAATGAGCAGTTCTTC	CASIFNISGNWSPYGNEQFF
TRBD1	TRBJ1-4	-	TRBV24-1	TGTGCCACCAGTGAAAGGACAGGGAACGAAAAACTGTTTTTT	CATSERTGNEKLFF
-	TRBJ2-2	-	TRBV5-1	TGCGCCAGCAGCTTGGGGGAGGCCGGGGAGCTGTTTTTT	CASSLGEAGELFF